This entry describes one T cell receptor (beta chain). Antigen specificity is unknown. Both TRBC1 and TRBC2 were covered by a beta constant-region primer of two equimolar oligonucleotides. TCRdb re-derived calls from the UMI-ligation and nested PCR reads in MiXCR, one entry per CDR3 protein. This table has 81,000 or so distinct CDR3 sequences, over 7% appearing once. Germline V gives CDR1 DFQATT, CDR2 SNEGSKA (reference sequence). This CDR3 has 14 amino acids. V was pared by 3 bases and J by 2 bases, with 11 bases between. The sample belongs to a study of naive and memory T cell subsets. General study points: Gini index rose across naive, CM, EM and EMRA in CD4 and CD8.

Sequences were obtained from central memory CD4+ T cells from blood. The chain links TRBV20-1 to TRBJ2-4; the D gene is possibly TRBD2 (6 bases). This clonotype was sampled from a human donor in good health. The CDR3 bases are TGCAGTGCTAGTCGCGGGGTTTCCAAAAACATTCAGTACTTC. Its protein product is CSASRGVSKNIQYF.